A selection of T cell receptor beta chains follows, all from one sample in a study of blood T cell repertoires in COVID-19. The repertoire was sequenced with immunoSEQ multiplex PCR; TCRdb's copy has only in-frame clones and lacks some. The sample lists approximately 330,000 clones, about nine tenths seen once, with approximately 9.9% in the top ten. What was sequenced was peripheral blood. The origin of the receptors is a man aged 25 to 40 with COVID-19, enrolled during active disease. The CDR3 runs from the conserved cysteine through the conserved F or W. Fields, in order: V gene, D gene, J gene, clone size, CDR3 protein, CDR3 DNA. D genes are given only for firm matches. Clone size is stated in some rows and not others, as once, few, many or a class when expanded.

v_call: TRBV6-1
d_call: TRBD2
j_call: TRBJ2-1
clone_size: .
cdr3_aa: CASSENGLAGGNNEQFF
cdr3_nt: TGTGCCAGCAGTGAGAACGGACTAGCGGGAGGCAACAATGAGCAGTTCTTC

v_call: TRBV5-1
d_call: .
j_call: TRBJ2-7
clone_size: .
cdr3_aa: CASSLVAGTDYEQYF
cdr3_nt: TGCGCCAGCAGCTTGGTGGCGGGAACCGACTACGAGCAGTACTTC

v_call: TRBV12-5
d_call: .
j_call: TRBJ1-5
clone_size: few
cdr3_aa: CASGWGVGQPQHF
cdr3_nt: TGTGCTAGTGGTTGGGGGGTAGGCCAGCCCCAGCATTTT

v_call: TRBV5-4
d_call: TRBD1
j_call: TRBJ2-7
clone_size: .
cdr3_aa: CASSQGQGDEYEQYF
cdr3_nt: TGTGCCAGCAGTCAAGGACAGGGGGACGAATACGAGCAGTACTTC

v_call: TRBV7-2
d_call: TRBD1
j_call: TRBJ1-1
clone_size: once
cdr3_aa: CASSQGQGAGNTEAFF
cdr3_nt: TGTGCCAGCAGCCAAGGACAGGGGGCTGGGAATACTGAAGCTTTCTTT

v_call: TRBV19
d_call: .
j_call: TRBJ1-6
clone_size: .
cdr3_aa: CASMWGGNSPLHF
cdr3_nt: TGTGCCAGTATGTGGGGGGGTAATTCACCCCTCCACTTT

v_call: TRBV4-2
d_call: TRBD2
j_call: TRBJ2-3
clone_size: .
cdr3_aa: CASSASGGYTDTQYF
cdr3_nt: TGTGCCAGCAGCGCCTCGGGAGGGTACACAGATACGCAGTATTTT

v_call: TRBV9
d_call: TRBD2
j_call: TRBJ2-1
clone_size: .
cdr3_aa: CASSVGLAGGPNEQFF
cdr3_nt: TGTGCCAGCAGCGTAGGACTAGCGGGGGGGCCCAATGAGCAGTTCTTC

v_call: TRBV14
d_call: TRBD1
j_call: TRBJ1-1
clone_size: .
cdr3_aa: CASSQGGTGGRTEAFF
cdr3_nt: TGTGCCAGCAGCCAAGGGGGAACAGGGGGTCGCACTGAAGCTTTCTTT

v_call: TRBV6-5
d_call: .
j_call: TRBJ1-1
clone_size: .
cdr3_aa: CASSYGSGGRGKAFF
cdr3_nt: TGTGCCAGCAGTTACGGGAGTGGGGGACGGGGGAAGGCTTTCTTT

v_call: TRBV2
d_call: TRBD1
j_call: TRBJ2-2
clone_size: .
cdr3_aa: CASRMMGDRGLDTGELFF
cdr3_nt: TGTGCCAGCAGGATGATGGGGGACAGGGGGCTTGACACCGGGGAGCTGTTTTTT

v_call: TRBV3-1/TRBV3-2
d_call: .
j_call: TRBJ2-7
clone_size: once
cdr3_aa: CASSQGSALYEQYF
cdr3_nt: TGTGCCAGCAGCCAAGGATCAGCGCTTTACGAGCAGTACTTC

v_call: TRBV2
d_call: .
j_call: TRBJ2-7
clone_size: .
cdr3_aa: CASSASTGRYEQYF
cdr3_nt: TGTGCCAGCAGTGCATCTACAGGGCGATACGAGCAGTACTTC

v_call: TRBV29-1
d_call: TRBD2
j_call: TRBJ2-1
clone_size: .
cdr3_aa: CSVEGHPRTSGRATYNEQFF
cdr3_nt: TGCAGCGTTGAAGGACATCCCCGGACTAGCGGGAGAGCAACCTACAATGAGCAGTTCTTC

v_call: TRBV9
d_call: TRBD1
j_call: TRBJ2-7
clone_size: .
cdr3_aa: CASSEGTGPGEQYF
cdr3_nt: TGTGCCAGCAGCGAAGGGACAGGACCGGGGGAGCAGTACTTC

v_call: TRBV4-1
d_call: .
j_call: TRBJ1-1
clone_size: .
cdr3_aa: CASSHLGEGMNTEAFF
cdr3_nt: TGCGCCAGCAGCCACCTGGGGGAGGGAATGAACACTGAAGCTTTCTTT

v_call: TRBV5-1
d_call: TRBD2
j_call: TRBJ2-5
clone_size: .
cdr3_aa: CASSPGTSGTRVLQETQYF
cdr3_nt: TGCGCCAGCAGCCCTGGGACTAGCGGGACTCGCGTCCTCCAAGAGACCCAGTACTTC

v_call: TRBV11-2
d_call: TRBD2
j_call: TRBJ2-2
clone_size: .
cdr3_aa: CASSLAHGLAGGRTGELFF
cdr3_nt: TGTGCCAGCAGCTTAGCCCACGGACTAGCGGGAGGGCGAACCGGGGAGCTGTTTTTT

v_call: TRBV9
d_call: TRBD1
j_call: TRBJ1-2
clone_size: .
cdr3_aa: CASSVDTRGRLGYTF
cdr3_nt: TGTGCCAGCAGCGTAGACACCAGGGGGCGATTGGGCTACACCTTC

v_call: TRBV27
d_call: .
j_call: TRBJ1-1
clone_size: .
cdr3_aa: CASSSRRGPNTEAFF
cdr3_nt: TGTGCCAGCAGTTCGAGACGGGGTCCGAACACTGAAGCTTTCTTT

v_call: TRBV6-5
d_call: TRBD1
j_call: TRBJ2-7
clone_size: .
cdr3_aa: CASSRDRGYEQYF
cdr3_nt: TGTGCCAGCAGCCGGGACAGGGGATACGAGCAGTACTTC

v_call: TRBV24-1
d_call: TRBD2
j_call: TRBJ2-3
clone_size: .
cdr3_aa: CAVQTSGRSTDTQYF
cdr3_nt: TGTGCCGTGCAGACTAGCGGGAGGTCCACAGATACGCAGTATTTT

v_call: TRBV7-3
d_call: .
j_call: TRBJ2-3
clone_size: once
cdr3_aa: CASSSRDFTDTQYF
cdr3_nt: TGTGCCAGCAGCTCCCGGGACTTCACAGATACGCAGTATTTT

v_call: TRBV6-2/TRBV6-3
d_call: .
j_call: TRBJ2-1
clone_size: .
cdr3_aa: CASSYGGPSNEQFF
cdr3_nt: TGTGCCAGCAGTTACGGCGGGCCGAGCAATGAGCAGTTCTTC

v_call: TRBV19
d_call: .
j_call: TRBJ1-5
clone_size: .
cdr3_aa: CASSINLSTRRGNNQPQHF
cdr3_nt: TGTGCCAGTAGTATCAATCTCTCCACCAGAAGGGGGAACAATCAGCCCCAGCATTTT

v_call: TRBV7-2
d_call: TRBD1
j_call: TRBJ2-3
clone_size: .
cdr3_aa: CASSLITPTGEGYF
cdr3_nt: TGTGCCAGCAGCTTAATTACCCCAACAGGGGAAGGGTATTTT

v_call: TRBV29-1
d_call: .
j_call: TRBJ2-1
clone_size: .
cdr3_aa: CSSALSSYNEQFF
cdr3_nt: TGCAGCTCCGCTCTCAGCTCCTACAATGAGCAGTTCTTC

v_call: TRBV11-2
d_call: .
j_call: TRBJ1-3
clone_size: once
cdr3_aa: CASSPLWDTTVNTIYF
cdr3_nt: TGTGCCAGCAGCCCGTTATGGGACACCACCGTTAACACCATATATTTT

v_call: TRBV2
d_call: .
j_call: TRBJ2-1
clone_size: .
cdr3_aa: CASSRDLSSYNEQFF
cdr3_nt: TGTGCCAGCAGCAGAGACTTGAGCTCCTACAATGAGCAGTTCTTC

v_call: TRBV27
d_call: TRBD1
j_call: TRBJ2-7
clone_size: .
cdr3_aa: CASSLIQGGSYEQYF
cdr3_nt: TGTGCCAGCAGTTTAATACAGGGGGGTTCCTACGAGCAGTACTTC

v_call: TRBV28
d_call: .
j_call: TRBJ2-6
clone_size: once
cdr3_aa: CASKTGGHPGANVLTF
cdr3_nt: TGTGCCAGCAAAACTGGGGGCCACCCTGGGGCCAACGTCCTGACTTTC

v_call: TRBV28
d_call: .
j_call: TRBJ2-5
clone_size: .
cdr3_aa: CASSLYNPGQETQYF
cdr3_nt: TGTGCCAGCAGTTTATATAACCCAGGCCAAGAGACCCAGTACTTC

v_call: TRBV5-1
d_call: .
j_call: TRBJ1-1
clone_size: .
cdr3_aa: CASSLAQGSTEAFF
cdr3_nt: TGCGCCAGCAGCTTGGCCCAGGGGAGCACTGAAGCTTTCTTT

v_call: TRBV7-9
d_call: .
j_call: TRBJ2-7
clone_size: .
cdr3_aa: CASSLGGWGRGSSYEQYF
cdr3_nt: TGTGCCAGCAGCTTAGGAGGTTGGGGCAGGGGATCCTCCTACGAGCAGTACTTC

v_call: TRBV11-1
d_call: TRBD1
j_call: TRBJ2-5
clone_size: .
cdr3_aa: CASSLGQGETQYF
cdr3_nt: TGTGCCAGCAGCCTAGGACAGGGGGAGACCCAGTACTTC

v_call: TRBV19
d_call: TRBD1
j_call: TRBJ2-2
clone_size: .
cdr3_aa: CASSWTGNTGELFF
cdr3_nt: TGTGCCAGTAGTTGGACAGGGAACACCGGGGAGCTGTTTTTT

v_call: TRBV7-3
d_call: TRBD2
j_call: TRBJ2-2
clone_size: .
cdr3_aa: CASSSLAGNWAGELFF
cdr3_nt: TGTGCCAGCAGCTCGCTAGCGGGAAATTGGGCCGGGGAGCTGTTTTTT

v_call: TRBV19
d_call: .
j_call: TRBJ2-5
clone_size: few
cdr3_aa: CASSIGENQETQYF
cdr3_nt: TGTGCCAGTAGTATCGGGGAGAACCAAGAGACCCAGTACTTC

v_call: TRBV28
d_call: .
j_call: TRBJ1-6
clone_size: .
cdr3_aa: CASSEASRPLHF
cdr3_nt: TGTGCCTCCTCAGAAGCCTCTAGGCCCCTCCACTTT

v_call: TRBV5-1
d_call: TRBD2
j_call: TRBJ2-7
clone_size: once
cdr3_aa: CASSGTSGRHYEQYF
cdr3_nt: TGCGCCAGCAGCGGGACTAGCGGGAGACACTACGAGCAGTACTTC

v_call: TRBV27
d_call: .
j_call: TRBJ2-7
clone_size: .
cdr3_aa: CASSLSGGSYEQYF
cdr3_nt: TGTGCCAGCAGTTTATCAGGGGGTTCCTACGAGCAGTACTTC

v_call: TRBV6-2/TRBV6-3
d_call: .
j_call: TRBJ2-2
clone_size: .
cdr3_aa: CASSLAEHTGELFF
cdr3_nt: TGTGCCAGCAGTCTGGCGGAACACACCGGGGAGCTGTTTTTT

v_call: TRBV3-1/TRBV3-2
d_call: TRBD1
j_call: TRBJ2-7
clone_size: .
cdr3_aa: CASSQDRQGARRHEQYF
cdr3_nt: TGTGCCAGCAGCCAAGATCGACAGGGGGCAAGGAGACACGAGCAGTACTTC

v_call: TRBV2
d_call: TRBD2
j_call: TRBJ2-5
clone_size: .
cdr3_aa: CASRLLAGGVLETQYF
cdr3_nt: TGTGCCAGCAGACTTTTAGCGGGGGGGGTGTTAGAGACCCAGTACTTC

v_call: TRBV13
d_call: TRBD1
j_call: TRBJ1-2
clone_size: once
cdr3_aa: CASSSSGQGDYGYTF
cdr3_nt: TGTGCCAGCAGCTCATCGGGACAGGGGGACTATGGCTACACCTTC

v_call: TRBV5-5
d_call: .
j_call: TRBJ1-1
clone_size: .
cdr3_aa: CASSLVEGSEHGTEAFF
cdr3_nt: TGTGCCAGCAGCCTGGTGGAGGGGTCGGAGCATGGCACTGAAGCTTTCTTT

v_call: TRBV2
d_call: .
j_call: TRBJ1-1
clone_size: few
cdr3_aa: CASSGGGQRAFF
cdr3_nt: TGTGCCAGCAGTGGCGGCGGACAGCGGGCTTTCTTT

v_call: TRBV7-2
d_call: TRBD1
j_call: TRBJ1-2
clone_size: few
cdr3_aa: CASSPGTGGEYGYTF
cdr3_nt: TGTGCCAGCAGCCCCGGGACAGGGGGGGAATATGGCTACACCTTC

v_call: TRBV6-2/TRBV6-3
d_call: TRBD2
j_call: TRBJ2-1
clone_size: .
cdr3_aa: CASSYPGTSGGSSYNEQFF
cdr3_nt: TGTGCCAGCAGTTACCCCGGGACTAGCGGGGGGTCCTCCTACAATGAGCAGTTCTTC

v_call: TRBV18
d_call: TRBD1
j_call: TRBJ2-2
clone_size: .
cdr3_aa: CASSSQGARTGELFF
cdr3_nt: TGTGCCAGCTCTTCACAGGGGGCTCGGACCGGGGAGCTGTTTTTT

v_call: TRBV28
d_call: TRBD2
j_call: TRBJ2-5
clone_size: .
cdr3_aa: CASSPPPSGSKETQYF
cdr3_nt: TGTGCCAGCAGTCCGCCCCCTAGCGGGAGTAAAGAGACCCAGTACTTC

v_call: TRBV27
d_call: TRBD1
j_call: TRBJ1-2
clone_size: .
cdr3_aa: CASSFRDRGRSGYTF
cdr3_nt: TGTGCCAGCAGTTTCCGGGACAGGGGGCGGAGTGGCTACACCTTC

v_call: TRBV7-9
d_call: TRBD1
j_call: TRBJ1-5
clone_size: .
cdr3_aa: CASSLETGYSNQPQHF
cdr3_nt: TGTGCCAGCAGCTTAGAGACAGGGTATAGCAATCAGCCCCAGCATTTT

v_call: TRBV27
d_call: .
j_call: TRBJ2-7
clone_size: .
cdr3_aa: CASSLGTGEQYF
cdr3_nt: TGTGCCAGCAGTCTAGGTACTGGCGAGCAGTACTTC

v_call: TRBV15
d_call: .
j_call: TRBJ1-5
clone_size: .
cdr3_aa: CATSRDLGPPPQHF
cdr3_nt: TGTGCCACCAGCAGAGATTTGGGGCCCCCGCCCCAGCATTTT

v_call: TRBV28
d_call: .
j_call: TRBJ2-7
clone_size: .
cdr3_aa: CASSLTGGPSYEQYF
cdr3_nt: TGTGCCAGCAGTCTTACTGGCGGGCCATCCTACGAGCAGTACTTC